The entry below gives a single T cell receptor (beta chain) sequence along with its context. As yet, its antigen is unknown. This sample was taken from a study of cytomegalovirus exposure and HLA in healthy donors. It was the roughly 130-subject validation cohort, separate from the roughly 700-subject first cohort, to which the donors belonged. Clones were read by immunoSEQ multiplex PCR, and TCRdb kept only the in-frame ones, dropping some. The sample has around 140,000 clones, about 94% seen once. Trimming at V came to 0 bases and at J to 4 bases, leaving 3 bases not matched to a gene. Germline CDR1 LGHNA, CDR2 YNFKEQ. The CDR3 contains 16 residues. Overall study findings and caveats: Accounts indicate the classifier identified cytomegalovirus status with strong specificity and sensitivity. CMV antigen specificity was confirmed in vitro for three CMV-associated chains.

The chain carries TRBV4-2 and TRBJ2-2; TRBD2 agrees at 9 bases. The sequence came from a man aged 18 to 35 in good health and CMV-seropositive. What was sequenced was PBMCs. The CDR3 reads CASSQDAGGLTGELFF. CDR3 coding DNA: TGTGCCAGCAGCCAAGATGCGGGGGGGCTCACCGGGGAGCTGTTTTTT.